Here is one TCR beta chain with its context. Under the authors' procedure: Counts of nucleated cells, estimated from reference gene primer amplification, were obtained. The data were produced by immunoSEQ multiplex PCR, yet TCRdb's version contains in-frame clones alone and is incomplete. D and trimming were read from the DNA, whereas the V and J calls and clone size are those reported in that table. The sample consists of 65,000 to 75,000 clones, 75% of them appearing once. These data originate in a study of blood T cell repertoires in COVID-19. Across the study: Both acute and convalescent COVID-19 samples were obtained from the United States, Italy and Spain.

The CDR3 sequence is 14 residues long. From germline, CDR1 is SGHVS and CDR2 FQNEAQ. Trimming removed 1 base from V and 4 bases from J; junction bases left unmatched: 3. J is TRBJ2-7 and V is TRBV7-8, with TRBD2 matching over 8 bases. This clonotype was sampled from an older man with acute or convalescent COVID-19. The sample consisted of peripheral blood. The CDR3 DNA is TGTGCCAGCAGCTTAGTGGCTAGCGGGTACGAGCAGTACTTC. This translates into CASSLVASGYEQYF.